The 32 T cell receptor beta chains presented below share a single source sample, sequenced in a study of a mutant IDH1 vaccine in newly diagnosed glioma. TCRdb's table, derived via immunoSEQ multiplex PCR, lists solely in-frame clones and lacks some. The sample consists of some 80,000 clones, approximately 89% of them appearing once. Sample time point: week 23, last vaccination. Vaccination comprised doses that each held 300 ug of mutant IDH1 20-mer peptide, plus topical imiquimod. These receptors are not linked to any known antigen. This specimen consisted of PBMCs, obtained from a glioma patient whose treatment included an IDH1 peptide vaccine. These TCRs come from a woman aged 50 to 65 with glioma.

CDR3 in amino acids: CASSQVSAGNTEAFF. The CDR3 DNA reads TGTGCCAGCAGCCAAGTATCGGCGGGGAACACTGAAGCTTTCTTT. The chain combines TRBV4-2 with TRBJ1-1; D gene ambiguous. The length of the CDR3 is 15 residues. Trimming cost V 1 base and J 1 base, with 10 bases left between them. Germline V gives CDR1 LGHNA, CDR2 YNFKEQ.

This sequence joins TRBV25-1 and TRBJ2-1; TRBD1 agrees at 8 bases. The CDR3 is made up of 14 amino acids. The germline V gene encodes CDR1 MGHDK and CDR2 SYGVNS. With 4 bases clipped from V and 4 bases from J, the junction kept 3 bases outside the gene matches. In nucleotides, the CDR3 is TGTGCCAGCAGTGGGGGACAGGTGTACAATGAGCAGTTCTTC. This encodes CASSGGQVYNEQFF. Full variable domain (rest looked up from reference TRBV25-1 and TRBJ2-1): EADIYQTPRYLVIGTGKKITLECSQTMGHDKMYWYQQDPGMELHLIHYSYGVNSTEKGDLSSESTVSRIRTEHFPLTLESARPSHTSQYLCASSGGQVYNEQFFGPGTRLTVL.

The chain uses TRBV5-6 and TRBJ1-1; perhaps TRBD1 as D (5 bases). The CDR3 runs to 15 residues. CDR1 is SGHDT, CDR2 YYEEEE, per germline. Deletions cut 0 bases from V and 0 bases from J, with 9 bases between. CDR3 residues: CASSLVTGVNTEAFF. DNA for the CDR3: TGTGCCAGCAGCTTGGTTACAGGCGTGAACACTGAAGCTTTCTTT.

The CDR3 protein is CASSPRREGETQYF. The CDR3 DNA reads as TGTGCCAGCAGCCCTCGTCGGGAGGGAGAGACCCAGTACTTC. The V and J genes are TRBV7-8 and TRBJ2-5; TRBD2 matches 8 bases. This CDR3 is built from 14 residues. The J segment lost 4 bases and the V segment lost 5 bases, leaving 6 bases of the junction unmatched. The germline gives CDR1 SGHVS, CDR2 FQNEAQ.

The chain combines TRBV9 with TRBJ2-1, with D possibly being TRBD2 (6 bases). CDR1 and CDR2 (germline): SGDLS, YYNGEE. Trimming took off 0 bases at V and 5 bases at J, with 15 bases between the two ends. The CDR3 sequence is 16 residues long. CDR3 sequence reads: CASSVGISGSHNEQFF. In nucleotides, the CDR3 is TGTGCCAGCAGCGTAGGTATCAGCGGGTCCCACAATGAGCAGTTCTTC.

The gene calls are TRBV7-9 and TRBJ1-1; TRBD1 matches at 7 bases. Germline lookup yields CDR1 SEHNR and CDR2 FQNEAQ (reference sequence). This CDR3 region has 15 residues. V gave up 5 bases and J gave up 7 bases; unmatched junction bases: 13. In nucleotides, the CDR3 is TGTGCCAGCAGCCCGATGGGGACAGCACTCGGTGAAGCTTTCTTT. This sequence encodes CASSPMGTALGEAFF.

This CDR3 is CASSPRRGPSTNEKLFF. The CDR3 DNA is TGTGCCAGCAGCCCACGCAGGGGACCTTCAACTAATGAAAAACTGTTTTTT. This sequence joins TRBV28 and TRBJ1-4, with TRBD1 as a possible D gene (6 bases). Germline V gives CDR1 MDHEN, CDR2 SYDVKM. The CDR3 length is 17 residues. Trimming shortened V by 6 bases and J by 0 bases, and 17 bases separated the two germline ends.

This chain uses TRBV27 with TRBJ1-2, with no clear D. Trimming left V 8 bases short and J 8 bases short, with 21 bases between. This CDR3 has 14 amino acids. Germline V lookup: CDR1 MNHEY, CDR2 SMNVEV (reference sequence). The CDR3 region is CASRRRTGLGGYTF. In DNA, the CDR3 is TGTGCCAGCCGGCGAAGGACGGGCCTCGGCGGCTACACCTTC.

The chain recombines TRBV4-1 with TRBJ2-3; 14 bases fit TRBD2. Germline lookup yields CDR1 MGHRA and CDR2 YSYEKL. The CDR3 runs 20 residues. After removal of 0 bases from V and 5 bases from J, the junction contained 13 bases not matched to a gene. CDR3 nucleotides: TGCGCCAGCAGCCAAGAGGGGGCCGCGACTAGCGGGAGGGAGGGAGATACGCAGTATTTT. Translation: CASSQEGAATSGREGDTQYF.

This chain links TRBV11-2 with TRBJ1-5; perhaps TRBD1 as D (6 bases). Trimming stripped 1 base from V and 1 base from J, with 8 bases between. Germline values: CDR1 SGHAT, CDR2 FQNNGV. The CDR3 is 15 amino acids. This CDR3 is CASSLGGLSNQPQHF. The CDR3 DNA is TGTGCCAGCAGCTTAGGGGGGCTAAGCAATCAGCCCCAGCATTTT.

The CDR3 loop reads CASSFSGQGRLNEKLFF. CDR3 in DNA: TGTGCCAGCAGCTTTTCGGGACAGGGGCGATTGAATGAAAAACTGTTTTTT. This chain uses TRBV11-2 with TRBJ1-4, with 10 bases aligning to TRBD1. This CDR3 contains 17 residues. Germline lookup yields CDR1 SGHAT and CDR2 FQNNGV. The ends lost 3 bases at V and 5 bases at J; junction bases unmatched: 9.

This clone was observed once. The chain is built from TRBV28 and TRBJ1-5; weak D call: TRBD1 (5 bases). Trimming took off 3 bases at V and 7 bases at J, with 13 bases between the two ends. The CDR3 length is 14 residues. Per the germline V gene, CDR1 is MDHEN and CDR2 is SYDVKM. This chain's CDR3 is CASSFWRDGQPQHF. The CDR3, as DNA: TGTGCCAGCAGTTTTTGGAGGGACGGCCAGCCCCAGCATTTT.

V usage is TRBV6-5 and J usage is TRBJ1-2; possible D gene TRBD1, 5 bases. CDR3 length equals 14 residues. Trimming pared 0 bases from V and 8 bases from J, leaving 13 bases between. CDR1 is MNHEY, CDR2 SVGAGI, per germline. For the CDR3, the DNA is TGTGCCAGCAGTTACTCGAGGGGCGGGAACGGCTACACCTTC. Translated: CASSYSRGGNGYTF.

This chain joins TRBV9 and TRBJ1-2; 7 nucleotides match TRBD1. Trimming cost V 4 bases and J 1 base; bases outside gene matches: 4. Per germline, CDR1 SGDLS and CDR2 YYNGEE. This CDR3 comprises 14 residues. CDR3 amino acids: CASSPQGGNYGYTF. CDR3 in DNA: TGTGCCAGCAGCCCTCAGGGGGGTAACTATGGCTACACCTTC.

The chain uses TRBV29-1 and TRBJ1-3; D is undetermined. There are 12 residues in the CDR3. Germline CDR1 is SQVTM and CDR2 is ANQGSEA. Trimming shortened V by 7 bases and J by 0 bases, and 7 bases separated the two germline ends. Here the CDR3 reads CSGGFSGNTIYF. The CDR3 region has the DNA TGCAGCGGCGGTTTCTCTGGAAACACCATATATTTT.

This sequence joins TRBV5-1 and TRBJ2-7; the match to TRBD2 covers 8 bases. Trimming at V came to 4 bases and at J to 4 bases, leaving 10 bases not matched to a gene. Germline V gene sequence: CDR1 SGHRS, CDR2 YFSETQ. This CDR3 contains 15 residues. This CDR3 reads CASSPPTGGSYEQYF. The CDR3 DNA is TGCGCCAGCAGCCCTCCAACGGGAGGGTCTTACGAGCAGTACTTC. Full variable domain (remainder filled in from reference TRBV5-1 and TRBJ2-7): KAGVTQTPRYLIKTRGQQVTLSCSPISGHRSVSWYQQTPGQGLQFLFEYFSETQRNKGNFPGRFSGRQFSNSRSEMNVSTLELGDSALYLCASSPPTGGSYEQYFGPGTRLTVT.

In this sample, this clone turned up once. V gene TRBV13 combines with J gene TRBJ1-3; 9 nucleotides line up with TRBD1. Germline V gene sequence: CDR1 PRHDT, CDR2 FYEKMQ (reference sequence). This CDR3 region has 14 residues. J lost 9 bases, V lost 4 bases, and 7 bases had no gene match. CDR3 protein: CASSSGQGFRTIYF. Here the CDR3 DNA reads TGTGCCAGCAGCTCCGGACAGGGGTTCCGCACCATATATTTT.

This clone has only a few counts. The rearrangement links TRBV7-9 to TRBJ1-1, with 7 bases fitting TRBD1. Per the germline V gene, CDR1 is SEHNR and CDR2 is FQNEAQ (reference sequence). V was clipped by 5 bases and J by 5 bases; unmatched bases: 11. The CDR3 consists of 15 residues. The chain's CDR3 is CASSLKVQGGTEAFF. The CDR3 DNA follows: TGTGCCAGCAGCCTAAAGGTGCAGGGGGGGACTGAAGCTTTCTTT.

The rearrangement uses TRBV4-2 and TRBJ2-3; 9 nucleotides line up with TRBD2. With 1 base clipped from V and 2 bases from J, the junction kept 10 bases outside the gene matches. There are 18 residues in the CDR3. Germline-derived CDR1 and CDR2 are LGHNA and YNFKEQ. CDR3 coding DNA: TGTGCCAGCAGCCAAGTGGAACGCGGGAGGGACCTCACAGATACGCAGTATTTT. Its protein product is CASSQVERGRDLTDTQYF.

Comments on this clone: Other DNA sequences in this specimen translate into the identical CDR3. The genes are TRBV7-3 and TRBJ2-3; 11 bases agree with TRBD2. The CDR3 has 14 amino acids. Germline V gene sequence: CDR1 SGHTA, CDR2 FQGTGA. V lost 4 bases, J lost 5 bases, and 2 bases stayed unmatched. The CDR3 protein is CASSSGLAGDTQYF. The CDR3 DNA sequence: TGTGCCAGCAGCTCAGGACTAGCGGGAGATACGCAGTATTTT.

The chain uses TRBV4-1 and TRBJ2-3; 8 bases are shared with TRBD2. The CDR3 spans 13 residues. Germline V gene sequence: CDR1 MGHRA, CDR2 YSYEKL. Losses at the gene ends were 4 bases for V and 4 bases for J; bases not matched to a gene: 1. CDR3 nucleotide sequence: TGCGCCAGCAGCCGACTAGCGCCAGATACGCAGTATTTT. This gives the protein CASSRLAPDTQYF.

This clone has only a few counts. The chain links TRBV2 to TRBJ1-5, with D unresolved. The CDR3 runs 12 residues. CDR1 SNHLY and CDR2 FYNNEI come from the germline V gene. Between the trimmed V and J ends, which lost 7 bases and 5 bases, there was a span of 9 bases. The CDR3 spells CASTSEYQPQHF. The CDR3 DNA reads as TGTGCCAGCACGTCAGAATATCAGCCCCAGCATTTT.

A single count supports this clone. The chain uses TRBV12-5 and TRBJ2-7; TRBD2 aligns across 9 bases. Per germline, CDR1 LGHNT and CDR2 FRNRAP. V lost 3 bases to trimming and J lost 5 bases; unmatched junction nucleotides: 2. The CDR3 is made up of 13 amino acids. As DNA, the CDR3 is TGTGCTAGTGGTTTTAGCGGGAGTCACGAGCAGTACTTC. It yields the protein CASGFSGSHEQYF.

The chain joins TRBV7-2 to TRBJ2-5; no firm D call. Germline CDR1 is SGHTA and CDR2 is FQGNSA. Trimming stripped 4 bases from V and 7 bases from J, with 10 bases between. The CDR3 is 12 residues long. CDR3: CASSSPLGTQYF. CDR3 DNA sequence: TGTGCCAGCAGCTCACCCCTCGGGACCCAGTACTTC.

The CDR3 spells CASSTGTSGRETQYF. The CDR3 DNA sequence: TGTGCCAGCAGTACCGGGACTAGCGGGAGAGAGACCCAGTACTTC. The gene calls are TRBV28 and TRBJ2-5; 14 bases map to TRBD2. The J segment lost 4 bases and the V segment lost 5 bases, leaving 3 bases of the junction unmatched. This CDR3 has 15 residues. CDR1 MDHEN and CDR2 SYDVKM come from the germline V gene.

The table lists this clone with a count of one. Written as DNA, the CDR3 is TGCGCCAGCAGCTTGGAGGGGAGTGTCGAGCAGTACTTC. Protein: CASSLEGSVEQYF. V usage is TRBV5-1 and J usage is TRBJ2-7, with D perhaps assigned TRBD1 or TRBD2 (5 bases each). The V end lost 0 bases, the J end lost 6 bases, and 10 bases lay between the germline ends. CDR3 length: 13 residues. CDR1 SGHRS and CDR2 YFSETQ come from the germline V gene.

This chain connects TRBV9 to TRBJ2-2; D tentatively reads TRBD1 or TRBD2 (6 bases each). The germline V gene encodes CDR1 SGDLS and CDR2 YYNGEE. V was cut by 3 bases and J by 2 bases, with 14 bases left in between. This CDR3 is 16 amino acids long. The CDR3 is CASSEVGGLNTGELFF. The CDR3, as DNA: TGTGCCAGCAGCGAGGTCGGGGGCCTTAACACCGGGGAGCTGTTTTTT.

The chain links TRBV19 to TRBJ1-5; 8 bases agree with TRBD1. The germline CDR1 and CDR2 sequences are LNHDA and SQIVND (reference sequence). V shed 10 bases and J 4 bases; nucleotides not matched to a gene: 12. This CDR3 comprises 15 residues. CDR3 region: CATVGRTGKNQPQHF. CDR3 nucleotides: TGTGCCACCGTAGGCCGGACAGGGAAAAATCAGCCCCAGCATTTT. Drawing the rest from reference TRBV19 and TRBJ1-5, the complete variable domain is DGGITQSPKYLFRKEGQNVTLSCEQNLNHDAMYWYRQDPGQGLRLIYYSQIVNDFQKGDIAEGYSVSREKKESFPLTVTSAQKNPTAFYLCATVGRTGKNQPQHFGDGTRLSIL.

The chain carries TRBV10-3 and TRBJ1-3; 7 nucleotides agree with TRBD1. The CDR3 extends over 14 amino acids. Germline trimming cut 2 bases from V and 3 bases from J; bases unmatched to any gene: 1. Germline V lookup: CDR1 ENHRY, CDR2 SYGVKD. CDR3 bases: TGTGCCATCAGTGAGGACAGGGTTGGAAACACCATATATTTT. As protein: CAISEDRVGNTIYF.

Only a few counts were recorded for this clone. The V and J genes are TRBV27 and TRBJ1-1, with a possible D match to TRBD1 (5 bases). The CDR3 totals 12 residues. Germline values: CDR1 MNHEY, CDR2 SMNVEV (reference sequence). The V end was cut by 5 bases, the J end by 6 bases, with 10 bases between. This chain's CDR3 is CASSRGNSEAFF. DNA of the CDR3: TGTGCCAGCAGTAGGGGTAACTCTGAAGCTTTCTTT.

The count of this clone is one. This sequence joins TRBV5-1 and TRBJ2-7, with 9 nucleotides matching TRBD2. The germline gives CDR1 SGHRS, CDR2 YFSETQ. V lost 0 bases, J lost 5 bases, and 3 bases stayed unmatched. The length of the CDR3 is 14 residues. CDR3: CASSLAAGGDEQYF. DNA of the CDR3: TGCGCCAGCAGCTTGGCCGCGGGAGGGGACGAGCAGTACTTC.

The chain couples TRBV18 to TRBJ2-3; 11 positions match TRBD2. Germline lookup yields CDR1 KGHSH and CDR2 LQKENI. The trim removed 2 bases at V and 6 bases at J, leaving 16 bases unmatched. This CDR3 is 19 amino acids long. The chain's CDR3 is CASSPKSASGRPPADTQYF. In DNA form, the CDR3 reads TGTGCCAGCTCACCAAAATCGGCTAGCGGGAGGCCCCCGGCTGATACGCAGTATTTT.